This T cell receptor (beta chain) was captured in a study of CXCR3-negative and CXCR3-positive naive CD8 T cells. Naive cells were sorted as CD45RO-, CCR7+, CD27+ and CD95-. General study points: Diversity in memory CD8+ cells fell much lower than the comparably high levels seen in both naive subsets. CXCR3-negative naive cells had less hydrophobic TRB CDR3s than did CXCR3-positive naive cells. Within a donor, both naive subsets shared TRBV-TRBJ usage, unlike memory cells.

In regard to this clonotype: Its antigen is still unknown.

All TRB cDNA libraries came from 5' RACE performed with UMI labels. TCRdb re-called the 5' RACE reads, yielding one record per CDR3 amino acid sequence without DNA. In total, the table holds roughly 80,000 distinct CDR3 sequences. The CDR3 is 14 amino acids. In germline, CDR1 is MDHEN, CDR2 SYDVKM. The clonotype originates from a human donor in good health. Some clones in this sample may be carry-over from other donors' samples. V usage is TRBV28 and J usage is TRBJ2-7; absent DNA, TCRdb's TRBD1 call cannot be checked. The sequencing sample was made of naive CXCR3+ CD8+ T cells from blood. Subset noted: CD45RO-CCR7+CD27+CD95- naive CD8+ T cells expressing CXCR3 (TNR3+). CDR3 sequence: CASSLQGNSYEQYF. Full variable domain (rest looked up from reference TRBV28 and TRBJ2-7): DVKVTQSSRYLVKRTGEKVFLECVQDMDHENMFWYRQDPGLGLRLIYFSYDVKMKEKGDIPEGYSVSREKKERFSLILESASTNQTSMYLCASSLQGNSYEQYFGPGTRLTVT.